This T cell receptor (beta chain) was retrieved from a study of blood T cells in healthy people across ages. Study-wide context: Template switching caught about one barcoded beta molecule for each two T cells.

This clonotype was found many times. V trimming: 7 bases; J trimming: 8 bases; junction bases outside the gene matches: 8. Germline loops: CDR1 SQVTM, CDR2 ANQGSEA. The CDR3 length is 13 residues. Through a sample-barcoded 5' primer and a J-beta primer mix, a second PCR was run for roughly 7 to 12 cycles. TCRdb re-called the 5' RACE reads through MiXCR, storing one row per CDR3 protein. The table records roughly 680,000 distinct CDR3 sequences, 52% of them present only once. The sample was blood. The receptor was isolated from a woman of 80 years or more in good health. The rearrangement joins TRBV29-1 to TRBJ2-1, with 10 positions matching TRBD1. This chain's CDR3 is CSARQGASHEQFF. The DNA for the CDR3 is TGCAGCGCTAGACAGGGGGCGAGCCATGAGCAGTTCTTC.